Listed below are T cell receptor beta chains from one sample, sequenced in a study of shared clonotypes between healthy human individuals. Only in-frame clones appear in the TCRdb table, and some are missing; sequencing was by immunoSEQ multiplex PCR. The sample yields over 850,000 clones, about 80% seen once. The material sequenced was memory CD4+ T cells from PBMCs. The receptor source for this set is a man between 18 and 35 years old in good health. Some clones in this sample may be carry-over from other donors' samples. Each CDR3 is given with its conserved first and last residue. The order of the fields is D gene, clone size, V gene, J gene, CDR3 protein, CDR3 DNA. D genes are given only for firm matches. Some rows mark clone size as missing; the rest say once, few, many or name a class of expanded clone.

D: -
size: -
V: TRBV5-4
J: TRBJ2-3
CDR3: CASSSPRDTQYF
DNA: TGTGCCAGCAGCTCTCCAAGAGATACGCAGTATTTT

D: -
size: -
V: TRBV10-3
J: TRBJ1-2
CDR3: CAILNNYGYTF
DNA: TGTGCCATCTTGAATAACTATGGCTACACCTTC

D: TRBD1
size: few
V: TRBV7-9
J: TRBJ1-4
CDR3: CASSFDREFAFEKLFF
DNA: TGTGCCAGCAGTTTTGACAGGGAATTTGCGTTTGAAAAACTGTTTTTT

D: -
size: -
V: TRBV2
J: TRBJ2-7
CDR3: CASRPVRESGEQYF
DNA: TGTGCCAGCAGGCCAGTAAGAGAGTCCGGGGAGCAGTACTTC

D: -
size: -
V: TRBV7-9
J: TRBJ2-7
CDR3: CASRTRTVYEQYF
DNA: TGTGCCAGCAGGACAAGGACAGTTTACGAGCAGTACTTC

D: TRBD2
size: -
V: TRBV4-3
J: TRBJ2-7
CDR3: CASSRGLAGGSSYEQYF
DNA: TGCGCCAGCAGCCGTGGACTAGCGGGAGGGTCATCCTACGAGCAGTACTTC

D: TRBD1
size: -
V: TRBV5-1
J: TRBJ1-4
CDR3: CASSAGQGSNEKLFF
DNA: TGCGCCAGCAGCGCCGGACAGGGGTCTAATGAAAAACTGTTTTTT

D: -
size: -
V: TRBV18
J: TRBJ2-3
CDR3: CASSPVAARTDTQYF
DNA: TGTGCCAGCTCACCAGTAGCGGCCCGCACAGATACGCAGTATTTT

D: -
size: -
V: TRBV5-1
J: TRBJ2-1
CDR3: CASSDGSPLGEQFF
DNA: TGCGCCAGCAGCGACGGGTCCCCCCTAGGTGAGCAGTTCTTC

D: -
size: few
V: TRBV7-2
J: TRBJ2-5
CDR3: CASSFRFQETQYF
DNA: TGTGCCAGCAGCTTCCGGTTCCAAGAGACCCAGTACTTC

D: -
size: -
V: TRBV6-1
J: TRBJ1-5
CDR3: CASSETQTQGAQHF
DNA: TGTGCCAGCAGTGAAACCCAGACGCAAGGGGCCCAGCATTTT

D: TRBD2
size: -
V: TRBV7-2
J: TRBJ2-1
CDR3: CASSLAGGRPQFF
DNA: TGTGCCAGCAGCCTAGCGGGGGGTCGCCCCCAGTTCTTC

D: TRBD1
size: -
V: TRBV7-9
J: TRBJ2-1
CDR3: CASRPAVGTGGNEQFF
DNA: TGTGCCAGCAGGCCCGCCGTGGGGACAGGGGGAAATGAGCAGTTCTTC

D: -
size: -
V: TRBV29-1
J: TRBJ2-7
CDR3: CSVATGPYGKVYEQYF
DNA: TGCAGCGTAGCTACCGGGCCCTACGGGAAGGTCTACGAGCAGTACTTC

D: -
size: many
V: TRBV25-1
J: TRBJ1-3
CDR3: CASSEAGEYTIYF
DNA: TGTGCCAGCAGTGAGGCAGGGGAGTACACCATATATTTT

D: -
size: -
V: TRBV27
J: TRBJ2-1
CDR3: CASSSSDYFYNEQFF
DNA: TGTGCCAGCAGTTCTTCAGACTATTTCTACAATGAGCAGTTCTTC

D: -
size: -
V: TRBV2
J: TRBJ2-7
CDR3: CASNRDGTYEQYF
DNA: TGTGCCAGCAACCGGGACGGTACCTACGAGCAGTACTTC

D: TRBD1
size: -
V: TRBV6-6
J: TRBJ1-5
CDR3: CASSPGTGFQPQHF
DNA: TGTGCCAGCAGTCCGGGGACAGGGTTTCAGCCCCAGCATTTT

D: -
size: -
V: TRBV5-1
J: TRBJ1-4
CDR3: CASSLGTPNEKLFF
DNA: TGCGCCAGCAGCCTCGGGACCCCTAATGAAAAACTGTTTTTT

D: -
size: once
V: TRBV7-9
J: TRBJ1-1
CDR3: CASSLVGGLNTEAFF
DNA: TGTGCCAGCAGCTTAGTGGGCGGGTTGAACACTGAAGCTTTCTTT

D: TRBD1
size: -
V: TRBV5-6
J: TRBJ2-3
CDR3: CASSLWTGAISTDTQYF
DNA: TGTGCCAGCAGCCTATGGACAGGGGCCATTAGCACAGATACGCAGTATTTT

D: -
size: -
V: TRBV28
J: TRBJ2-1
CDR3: CASSLTTSTTFRDTYYNEQFF
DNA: TGTGCCAGCAGTTTAACGACCTCAACCACATTCCGGGACACCTATTACAATGAGCAGTTCTTC

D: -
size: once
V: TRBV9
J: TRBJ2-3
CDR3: CASSTRRAPSPDTQYF
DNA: TGTGCCAGCTCAACCCGCCGGGCTCCATCCCCAGATACGCAGTATTTT

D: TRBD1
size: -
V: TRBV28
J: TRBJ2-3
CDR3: CASTTMRGRTATDTQYF
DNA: TGTGCCAGCACCACAATGAGGGGGCGCACCGCCACAGATACGCAGTATTTT

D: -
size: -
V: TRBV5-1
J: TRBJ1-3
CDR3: CASEEGTSGNTIYF
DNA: TGCGCCAGCGAAGAGGGGACCTCTGGAAACACCATATATTTT

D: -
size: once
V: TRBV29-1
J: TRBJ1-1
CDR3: CSVGQQLNTEAFF
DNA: TGCAGCGTTGGACAGCAATTGAACACTGAAGCTTTCTTT

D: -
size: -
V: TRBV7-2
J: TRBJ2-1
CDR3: CASSLRAGVSSYNEQFF
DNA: TGTGCCAGCAGCTTAAGGGCGGGCGTGAGCTCCTACAATGAGCAGTTCTTC

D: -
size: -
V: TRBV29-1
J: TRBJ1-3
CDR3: CSVGGTHDGGNTIYF
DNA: TGCAGCGTCGGAGGGACGCACGACGGGGGAAACACCATATATTTT

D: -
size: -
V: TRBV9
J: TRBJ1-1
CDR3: CASRRFGGNTEAFF
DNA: TGTGCCAGCAGAAGATTTGGGGGGAACACTGAAGCTTTCTTT

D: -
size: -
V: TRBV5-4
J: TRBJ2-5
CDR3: CASSTGSGQTNQETQYF
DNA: TGTGCCAGCAGCACGGGGTCAGGACAGACAAACCAAGAGACCCAGTACTTC

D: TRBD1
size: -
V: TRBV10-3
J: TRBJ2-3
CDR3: CAISVPGQGADTQYF
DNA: TGTGCCATCAGTGTGCCGGGACAGGGGGCTGATACGCAGTATTTT

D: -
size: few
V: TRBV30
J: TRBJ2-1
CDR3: CAWNLPLIYNEQFF
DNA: TGTGCCTGGAATCTACCCCTCATCTACAATGAGCAGTTCTTC

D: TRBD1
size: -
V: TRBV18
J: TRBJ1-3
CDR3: CASSPPSGGSGNTIYF
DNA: TGTGCCAGCTCACCACCATCAGGGGGCTCTGGAAACACCATATATTTT

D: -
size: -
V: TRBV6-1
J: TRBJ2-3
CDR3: CASSGPVRISTDTQYF
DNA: TGTGCCAGCAGTGGGCCCGTCAGGATCAGCACAGATACGCAGTATTTT

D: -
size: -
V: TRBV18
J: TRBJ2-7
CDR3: CASSPPTGLAYEQYF
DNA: TGTGCCAGCTCACCACCTACCGGACTTGCCTACGAGCAGTACTTC

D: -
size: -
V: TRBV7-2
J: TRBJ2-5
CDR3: CASSLSGTKETQYF
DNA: TGTGCCAGCAGCTTATCGGGCACAAAAGAGACCCAGTACTTC

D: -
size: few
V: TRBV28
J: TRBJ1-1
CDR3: CASSLGNTEAFF
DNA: TGTGCCAGCAGTTTAGGGAACACTGAAGCTTTCTTT

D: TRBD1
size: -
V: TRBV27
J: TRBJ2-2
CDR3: CASSYRGRGNTGELFF
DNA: TGTGCCAGCAGTTACAGGGGGCGCGGAAACACCGGGGAGCTGTTTTTT

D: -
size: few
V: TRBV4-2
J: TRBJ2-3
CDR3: CASSQEGPLKRDTQYF
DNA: TGTGCCAGCAGCCAAGAGGGGCCCCTAAAACGAGATACGCAGTATTTT

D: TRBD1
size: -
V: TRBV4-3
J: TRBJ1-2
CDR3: CASSQEGTAPNYGYTF
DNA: TGCGCCAGCAGCCAGGAAGGGACAGCGCCTAACTATGGCTACACCTTC

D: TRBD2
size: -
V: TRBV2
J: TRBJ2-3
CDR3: CASSGLAGMSTDTQYF
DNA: TGTGCCAGCAGCGGACTAGCGGGAATGAGCACAGATACGCAGTATTTT

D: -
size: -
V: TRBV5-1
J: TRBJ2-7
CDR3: CASSLAPGVTYEQYF
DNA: TGCGCCAGCAGCTTGGCCCCGGGCGTAACCTACGAGCAGTACTTC

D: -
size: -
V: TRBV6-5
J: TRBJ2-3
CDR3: CASRQRVFTDTQYF
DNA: TGTGCCAGCAGACAAAGGGTGTTCACAGATACGCAGTATTTT

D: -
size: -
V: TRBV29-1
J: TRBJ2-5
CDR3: CSVARDLETQYF
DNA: TGCAGCGTTGCCCGGGATCTGGAGACCCAGTACTTC

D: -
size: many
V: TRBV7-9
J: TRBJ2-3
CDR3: CASSPGTKNTYTDTQYF
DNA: TGTGCCAGCAGCCCTGGGACAAAAAATACGTACACAGATACGCAGTATTTT

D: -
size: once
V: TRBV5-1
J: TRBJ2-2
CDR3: CASSLGHQNTGELFF
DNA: TGCGCCAGCAGCTTGGGGCATCAGAACACCGGGGAGCTGTTTTTT

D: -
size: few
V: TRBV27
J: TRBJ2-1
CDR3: CASSLSPQSREQFF
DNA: TGTGCCAGCAGTTTATCGCCCCAGTCTAGAGAGCAGTTCTTC

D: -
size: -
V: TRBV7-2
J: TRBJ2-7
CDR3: CASSSASRLGGEQYF
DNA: TGTGCCAGCAGCTCGGCTAGTAGGCTAGGCGGGGAGCAGTACTTC

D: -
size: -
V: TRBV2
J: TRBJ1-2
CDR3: CASSEAAVALSYPPYGYTF
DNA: TGTGCCAGCAGTGAAGCGGCGGTGGCATTAAGCTATCCCCCCTATGGCTACACCTTC

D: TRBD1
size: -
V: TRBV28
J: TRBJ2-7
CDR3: CASSPGGTYEQYF
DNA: TGTGCCAGCAGTCCAGGGGGCACCTACGAGCAGTACTTC

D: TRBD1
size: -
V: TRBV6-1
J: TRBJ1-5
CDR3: CASSDPDRIYNQPQHF
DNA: TGTGCCAGCAGTGACCCGGACAGGATTTACAATCAGCCCCAGCATTTT

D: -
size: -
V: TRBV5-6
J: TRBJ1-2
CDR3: CASSLVGHSGYTF
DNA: TGTGCCAGCAGCTTGGTGGGACATTCGGGCTACACCTTC

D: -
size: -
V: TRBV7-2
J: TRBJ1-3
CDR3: CASSLAAGSGNTIYF
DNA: TGTGCCAGCAGCTTAGCGGCAGGCTCTGGAAACACCATATATTTT